Below, 22 T cell receptor beta chains from the same sample are listed, as sequenced in a study of blood T cell repertoires in COVID-19. TCRdb keeps only in-frame clones here, not all; method: immunoSEQ multiplex PCR. The sample records 200,000 to 250,000 clones, roughly four fifths being singletons. The sample consisted of peripheral blood. These receptors all stem from a woman between 50 and 59 years old with active or convalescent COVID-19.

The chain links TRBV24-1 to TRBJ2-3; TRBD2 is a possible D gene (6 bases). The germline CDR1 and CDR2 sequences are KGHDR and SFDVKD. The CDR3 has 15 residues. The V and J ends lost 6 bases and 2 bases respectively, with 14 bases between them. This chain's CDR3 is CATSRSPSDTDTQYF. The CDR3 region has the DNA TGTGCCACCAGTCGATCCCCTAGCGACACAGATACGCAGTATTTT.

V gene TRBV7-3 combines with J gene TRBJ1-2; TRBD1 is a possible D gene (6 bases). Trimming took 0 bases from V and 8 from J, leaving 16 bases between them. This CDR3 contains 15 residues. Germline lookup yields CDR1 SGHTA and CDR2 FQGTGA. CDR3 in DNA: TGTGCCAGCAGCTTAACGAGTCGTTCCCAGGGGGGCTACACCTTC. It translates to CASSLTSRSQGGYTF.

V is TRBV14 and J is TRBJ1-5; D gene unclear. The CDR3 covers 13 residues. CDR1 SGHDN and CDR2 FVKESK come from the germline V gene. V was clipped by 4 bases and J by 7 bases, with 11 bases between them. For the CDR3, the DNA is TGTGCCAGCAGCCTCGGACTGGACCAGCCCCAGCATTTT. Translation gives CASSLGLDQPQHF.

CDR3 DNA: TGTGCCAGCAGCCTTACCCTGAGGACAGGGAGCGGCTACACCTTC. It specifies CASSLTLRTGSGYTF. The chain has TRBV3-1 (or the pseudogene TRBV3-2) and TRBJ1-2; TRBD1 agrees at 8 bases. V lost 4 bases, J lost 8 bases, and 12 bases stayed unmatched. Germline V gene data show CDR1 as LGHDT and CDR2 as YNNKEL (reference sequence). This CDR3 is built from 15 residues.

This clone occurred a few times. The genes are TRBV5-6 and TRBJ2-7; D perhaps matches TRBD1 (5 bases). This CDR3 has 15 residues. The germline CDR1 and CDR2 sequences are SGHDT and YYEEEE. V shed 5 bases and J shed 0 bases, with 15 bases lying between them. CDR3 amino acids: CASRRRERSSYEQYF. The CDR3 bases are TGTGCCAGCAGACGCAGGGAACGTAGCTCCTACGAGCAGTACTTC.

This clone was counted once. The V call is TRBV28, the J call TRBJ2-3; 9 bases agree with TRBD1. CDR3 length: 15 residues. Germline CDR1 reads MDHEN; CDR2 reads SYDVKM. V shed 5 bases and J 6 bases; nucleotides not matched to a gene: 9. CDR3 sequence: CASSQPRTGDDTQYF. CDR3 DNA sequence: TGTGCCAGCAGTCAGCCAAGGACAGGGGACGATACGCAGTATTTT.

This clone is a singleton in its sample. This chain joins TRBV3-1 (or the pseudogene TRBV3-2) and TRBJ1-1; perhaps TRBD1 as D (6 bases). The CDR3 is made up of 15 amino acids. V lost 0 bases to trimming and J lost 5 bases, with 13 bases between them. Germline V CDR1 and CDR2: LGHDT, YNNKEL (reference sequence). The chain's CDR3 is CASSQEFQGRTEAFF. The CDR3 coding sequence is TGTGCCAGCAGCCAAGAATTCCAGGGGCGAACTGAAGCTTTCTTT.

In this sample, this clone turned up a few times. This sequence joins TRBV10-3 and TRBJ2-3; tentative D call: TRBD1 (7 bases). V was shortened by 10 bases and J by 5 bases, with 16 bases between the two germline ends. Germline V gene lookup returns CDR1 ENHRY and CDR2 SYGVKD. The CDR3 loop spans 13 amino acids. CDR3 protein: CATQGGGGDTQYF. CDR3 coding DNA: TGTGCCACCCAGGGGGGTGGAGGAGATACGCAGTATTTT.

This chain links TRBV2 with TRBJ2-3, with D perhaps TRBD1 (5 bases). Germline loops: CDR1 SNHLY, CDR2 FYNNEI. Trimming removed 4 bases at V and 4 bases at J, with 9 bases between. This CDR3 is built from 13 residues. CDR3 loop: CASSVRTSDTQYF. The CDR3 bases are TGTGCCAGCAGTGTTAGGACATCAGATACGCAGTATTTT.

This clone showed up just a few times. The DNA of the CDR3 is TGTGCCAGCAGTGAAGAGACGGGTGGGACAGATACGCAGTATTTT. Amino acid sequence: CASSEETGGTDTQYF. The chain uses TRBV6-1 and TRBJ2-3; no clear D. This CDR3 has 15 residues. V lost 1 base to trimming and J lost 3 bases, with 11 bases between them. Germline values: CDR1 MNHNS, CDR2 SASEGT.

The chain joins TRBV14 to TRBJ2-5, with 9 bases identical to TRBD1. Germline loops: CDR1 SGHDN, CDR2 FVKESK. The CDR3 spans 17 residues. V lost 5 bases, J lost 5 bases, and 15 bases stayed unmatched. The CDR3 DNA reads as TGTGCCAGCAGCTACTACCGGACAGGGGCTTTCGGGGAGACCCAGTACTTC. This sequence encodes CASSYYRTGAFGETQYF.

The chain is built from TRBV28 and TRBJ2-6; TRBD1 matches at 7 bases. The CDR3 has 18 residues. V shed 6 bases and J 0 bases; nucleotides not matched to a gene: 11. Per the germline V gene, CDR1 is MDHEN and CDR2 is SYDVKM. The CDR3 region is CASRIGGRQRSGANVLTF. The DNA for the CDR3 is TGTGCCAGCAGGATAGGGGGCAGGCAACGCTCTGGGGCCAACGTCCTGACTTTC.

The chain couples TRBV6-5 to TRBJ2-6, with 7 bases that match TRBD1. CDR3 length: 15 residues. The V gene end was trimmed by 4 bases and the J gene end by 2 bases; junction bases not matched to a gene: 2. In germline, CDR1 is MNHEY, CDR2 SVGAGI. CDR3 region: CASSSGTAGANVLTF. The CDR3 DNA reads as TGTGCCAGCAGTTCCGGGACAGCTGGGGCCAACGTCCTGACTTTC.

The V and J genes are TRBV12-5 and TRBJ2-7, with 8 bases lining up with TRBD2. Unmatched junction bases numbered 7, after V lost 5 bases and J lost 1 base. Germline values: CDR1 LGHNT, CDR2 FRNRAP. CDR3 size: 15 residues. CDR3 DNA: TGTGCTAGTGGTCCAGTCAGCGGGAGATCCTACGAGCAGTACTTC. Its translation is CASGPVSGRSYEQYF.

The CDR3 coding sequence is TGTGCCAGCAGCTTTCAAGCAGGGGTCGAGGAGACCCAGTACTTC. Protein sequence: CASSFQAGVEETQYF. The chain couples TRBV7-9 to TRBJ2-5; maybe TRBD1 (6 bases). V was pared by 3 bases and J by 5 bases, with 16 bases between. Per germline, CDR1 SEHNR and CDR2 FQNEAQ (reference sequence). This CDR3 contains 15 residues.

The chain carries TRBV6-5 and TRBJ1-1, with 8 bases identical to TRBD1. Per the germline V gene, CDR1 is MNHEY and CDR2 is SVGAGI. The CDR3 runs 14 residues. The V and J ends lost 5 bases and 7 bases, in that order; junction bases with no gene match: 9. The CDR3 protein is CASSTRTGTGEAFF. CDR3 coding DNA: TGTGCCAGCAGTACACGAACGGGGACAGGTGAAGCTTTCTTT.

This clone turned up a few times. V usage is TRBV6-4 and J usage is TRBJ2-7; TRBD1 might be the D (7 bases). This CDR3 region has 16 residues. The germline gives CDR1 MRHNA, CDR2 SNTAGT. V dropped 6 bases and J dropped 0 bases, with 18 bases sitting between them. For the CDR3, the DNA is TGTGCCAGCAGAGCATCTTCAGGGGGGAGCTCCTACGAGCAGTACGTC. This gives the protein CASRASSGGSSYEQYV.

This sequence joins TRBV28 and TRBJ1-2; tentative D call: TRBD1 (5 bases). V lost 5 bases and J 3 bases, leaving 13 bases between the germline ends. CDR1 is MDHEN and CDR2 is SYDVKM in the germline V gene. The CDR3 is 14 amino acids. CDR3 region: CASSLGANDYGYTF. DNA for the CDR3: TGTGCCAGCAGTCTAGGGGCGAACGACTATGGCTACACCTTC.

The V call is TRBV11-2, the J call TRBJ1-5, with 9 bases that match TRBD1. The germline gives CDR1 SGHAT, CDR2 FQNNGV. This CDR3 is 13 amino acids long. J gave up 7 bases and V 5 bases, and 3 bases lay outside the gene matches. Written as DNA, the CDR3 is TGTGCCAGCAGCCGGACAGGGGCCCAGCCCCAGCATTTT. Protein product: CASSRTGAQPQHF.

J is TRBJ2-2 and V is TRBV5-4; 9 bases fit TRBD1. Germline assignment: CDR1 SGHNT and CDR2 YYREEE (reference sequence). V lost 2 bases, J lost 4 bases, and 3 bases stayed unmatched. The CDR3 is 15 residues long. In DNA, the CDR3 is TGTGCCAGCAGCTTTGGGACAGGGACCACCGGGGAGCTGTTTTTT. Encoded protein: CASSFGTGTTGELFF. The whole variable domain, remainder taken from reference TRBV5-4 and TRBJ2-2, is ETGVTQSPTHLIKTRGQQVTLRCSSQSGHNTVSWYQQALGQGPQFIFQYYREEENGRGNFPPRFSGLQFPNYSSELNVNALELDDSALYLCASSFGTGTTGELFFGEGSRLTVL.

The genes are TRBV5-1 and TRBJ2-2; 7 bases are shared with TRBD1. The junction had 13 bases not matched to a gene; V was cut back by 4 bases and J by 7 bases. Germline-derived CDR1 and CDR2 are SGHRS and YFSETQ. This CDR3 contains 16 residues. The CDR3 here is CASSALRQGSGGELFF. CDR3 nucleotides: TGCGCCAGCAGCGCACTTAGACAGGGATCCGGCGGGGAGCTGTTTTTT.

The V call is TRBV5-5, the J call TRBJ2-6; 10 bases agree with TRBD1. V was pared by 5 bases and J by 4 bases, with 9 bases of the junction left unmatched. Per the germline V gene, CDR1 is SGHKS and CDR2 is YYEKEE (reference sequence). This CDR3 is 17 amino acids long. The CDR3 loop is CASSPGTGAAGANVLTF. DNA of the CDR3: TGTGCCAGCAGTCCCGGGACAGGGGCCGCCGGGGCCAACGTCCTGACTTTC.